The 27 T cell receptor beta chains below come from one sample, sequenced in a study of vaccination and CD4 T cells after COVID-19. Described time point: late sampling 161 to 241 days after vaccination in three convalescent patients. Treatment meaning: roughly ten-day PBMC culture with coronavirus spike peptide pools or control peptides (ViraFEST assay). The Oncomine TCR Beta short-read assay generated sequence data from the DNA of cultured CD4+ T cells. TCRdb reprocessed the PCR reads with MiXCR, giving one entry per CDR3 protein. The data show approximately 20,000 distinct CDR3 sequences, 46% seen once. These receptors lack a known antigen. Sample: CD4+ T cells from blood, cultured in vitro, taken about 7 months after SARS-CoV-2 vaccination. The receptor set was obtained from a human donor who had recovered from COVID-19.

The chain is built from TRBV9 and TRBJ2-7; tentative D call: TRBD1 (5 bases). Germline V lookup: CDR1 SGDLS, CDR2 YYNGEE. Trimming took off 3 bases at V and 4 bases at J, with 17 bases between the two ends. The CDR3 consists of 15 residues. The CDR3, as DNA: TGTGCCAGCAGCGCTCGCCCTTCCAGGGATTACGAGCAGTACTTC. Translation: CASSARPSRDYEQYF.

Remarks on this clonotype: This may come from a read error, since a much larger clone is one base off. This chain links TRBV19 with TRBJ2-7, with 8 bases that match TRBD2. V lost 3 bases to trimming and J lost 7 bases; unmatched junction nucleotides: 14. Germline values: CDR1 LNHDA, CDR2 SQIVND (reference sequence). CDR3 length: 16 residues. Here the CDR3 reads CASSIRLAGLDNEQYF. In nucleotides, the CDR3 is TGTGCCAGTAGTATCCGCCTAGCGGGTCTCGACAATGAGCAGTACTTC.

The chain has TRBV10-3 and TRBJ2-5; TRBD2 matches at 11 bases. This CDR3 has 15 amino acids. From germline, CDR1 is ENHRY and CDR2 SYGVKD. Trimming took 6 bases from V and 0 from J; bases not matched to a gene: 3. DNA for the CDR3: TGTGCCATCAGGAATAGCGGGGGGGACCAAGAGACCCAGTACTTC. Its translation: CAIRNSGGDQETQYF.

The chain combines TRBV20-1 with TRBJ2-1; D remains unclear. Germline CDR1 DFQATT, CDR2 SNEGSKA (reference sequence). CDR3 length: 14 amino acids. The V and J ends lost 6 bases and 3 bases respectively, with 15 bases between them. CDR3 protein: CSARRLGNYNEQFF. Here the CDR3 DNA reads TGCAGTGCAAGGAGACTGGGAAACTACAATGAGCAGTTCTTC.

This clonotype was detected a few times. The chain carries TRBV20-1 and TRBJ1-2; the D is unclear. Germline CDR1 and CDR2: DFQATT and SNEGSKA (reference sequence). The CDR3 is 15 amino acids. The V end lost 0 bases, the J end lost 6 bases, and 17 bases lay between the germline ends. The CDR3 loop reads CSARDPRTGPHGYTF. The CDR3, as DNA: TGCAGTGCTAGAGACCCGCGGACGGGCCCCCATGGCTACACCTTC.

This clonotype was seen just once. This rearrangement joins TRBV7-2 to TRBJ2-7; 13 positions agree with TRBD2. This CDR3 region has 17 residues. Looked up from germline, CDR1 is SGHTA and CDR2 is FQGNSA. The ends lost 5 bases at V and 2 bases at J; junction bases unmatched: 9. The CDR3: CASSQRTSGRSPYEQYF. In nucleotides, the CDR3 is TGTGCCAGCAGCCAGAGGACTAGCGGGAGATCCCCCTACGAGCAGTACTTC.

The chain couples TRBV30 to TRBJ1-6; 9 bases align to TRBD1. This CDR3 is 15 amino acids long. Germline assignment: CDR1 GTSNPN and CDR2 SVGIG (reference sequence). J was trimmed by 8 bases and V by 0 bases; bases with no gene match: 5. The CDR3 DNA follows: TGTGCCTGGAGTGTATACTGGGACAGGGATTCACCCCTCCACTTT. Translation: CAWSVYWDRDSPLHF. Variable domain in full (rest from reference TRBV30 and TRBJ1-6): SQTIHQWPATLVQPVGSPLSLECTVEGTSNPNLYWYRQAAGRGLQLLFYSVGIGQISSEVPQNLSASRPQDRQFILSSKKLLLSDSGFYLCAWSVYWDRDSPLHFGNGTRLTVT.

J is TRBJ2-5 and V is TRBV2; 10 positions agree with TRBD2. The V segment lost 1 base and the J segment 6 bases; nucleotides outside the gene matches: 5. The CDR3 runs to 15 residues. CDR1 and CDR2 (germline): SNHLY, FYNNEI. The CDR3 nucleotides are TGTGCCAGCAGTGAAGGGCTAGCGGGAGCTCAGACCCAGTACTTC. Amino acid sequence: CASSEGLAGAQTQYF.

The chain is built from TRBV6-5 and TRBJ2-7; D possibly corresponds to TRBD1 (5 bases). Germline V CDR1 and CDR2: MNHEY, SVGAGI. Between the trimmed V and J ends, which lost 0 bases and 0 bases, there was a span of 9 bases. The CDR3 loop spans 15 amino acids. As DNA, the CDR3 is TGTGCCAGCAGTTACTCTTCAGGGAACTCCTACGAGCAGTACTTC. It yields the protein CASSYSSGNSYEQYF.

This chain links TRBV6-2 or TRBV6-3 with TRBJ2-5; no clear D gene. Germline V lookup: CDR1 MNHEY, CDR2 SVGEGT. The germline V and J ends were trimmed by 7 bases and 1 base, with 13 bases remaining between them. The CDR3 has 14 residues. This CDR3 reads CASNRLLIQETQYF. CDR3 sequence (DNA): TGTGCCAGCAACCGCCTCCTAATCCAAGAGACCCAGTACTTC.

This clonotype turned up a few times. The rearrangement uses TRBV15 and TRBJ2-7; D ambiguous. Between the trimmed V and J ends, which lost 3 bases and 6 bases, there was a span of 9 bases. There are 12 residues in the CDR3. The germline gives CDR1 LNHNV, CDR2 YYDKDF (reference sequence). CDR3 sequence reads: CATSSATGEQYF. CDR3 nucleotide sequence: TGTGCCACCAGCAGTGCTACCGGCGAGCAGTACTTC.

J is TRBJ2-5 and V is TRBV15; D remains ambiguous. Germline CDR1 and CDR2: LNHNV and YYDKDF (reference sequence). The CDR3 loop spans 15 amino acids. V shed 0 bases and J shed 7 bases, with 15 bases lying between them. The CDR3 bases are TGTGCCACCAGCAGAGATCGCCTAGTCTGGGTGACCCAGTACTTC. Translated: CATSRDRLVWVTQYF.

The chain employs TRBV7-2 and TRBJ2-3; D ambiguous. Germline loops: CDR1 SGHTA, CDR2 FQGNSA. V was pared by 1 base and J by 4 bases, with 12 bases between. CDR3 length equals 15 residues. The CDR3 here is CASSLGSLTPDTQYF. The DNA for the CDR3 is TGTGCCAGCAGCTTAGGGTCCTTAACCCCAGATACGCAGTATTTT.

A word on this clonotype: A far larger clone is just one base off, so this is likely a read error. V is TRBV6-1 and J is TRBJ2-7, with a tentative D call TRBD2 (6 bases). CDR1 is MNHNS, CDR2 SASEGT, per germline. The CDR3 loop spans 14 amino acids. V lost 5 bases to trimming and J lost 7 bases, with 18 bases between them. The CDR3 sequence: CASSTGTRRYEQYF. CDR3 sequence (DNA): TGTGCCAGCAGTACTGGGACTCGGAGGTATGAGCAGTACTTC.

The CDR3 DNA is TGTGCCAGCAGTTACGCATCCGGGACACTTTCCTACGAGCAGTACTTC. Amino acids: CASSYASGTLSYEQYF. The chain links TRBV6-2 or TRBV6-3 to TRBJ2-7, with D perhaps matching TRBD1 (6 bases). Germline V CDR1 and CDR2: MNHEY, SVGEGT. The CDR3 has 16 amino acids. Trimming removed 2 bases from V and 1 base from J, with 15 bases in between.

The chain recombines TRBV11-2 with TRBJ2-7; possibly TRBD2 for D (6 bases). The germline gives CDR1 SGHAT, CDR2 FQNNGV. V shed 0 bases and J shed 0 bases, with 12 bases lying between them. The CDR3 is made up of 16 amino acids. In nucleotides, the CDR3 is TGTGCCAGCAGCTTAGAGGGCGGGGCCCCCTCCTACGAGCAGTACTTC. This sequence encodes CASSLEGGAPSYEQYF. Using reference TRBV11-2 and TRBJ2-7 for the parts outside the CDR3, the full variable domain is EAGVAQSPRYKIIEKRQSVAFWCNPISGHATLYWYQQILGQGPKLLIQFQNNGVVDDSQLPKDRFSAERLKGVDSTLKIQPAKLEDSAVYLCASSLEGGAPSYEQYFGPGTRLTVT.

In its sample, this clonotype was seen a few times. The CDR3 is CASSLVRGAVEPQHF. The CDR3 DNA reads TGTGCCAGCAGTTTAGTTCGGGGGGCGGTGGAGCCCCAGCATTTT. The V gene is TRBV27, the J gene TRBJ1-5; tentatively, D is TRBD1 (6 bases). Germline-derived CDR1 and CDR2 are MNHEY and SMNVEV (reference sequence). CDR3 length: 15 residues. V was trimmed by 2 bases and J by 8 bases, leaving 16 bases between them.

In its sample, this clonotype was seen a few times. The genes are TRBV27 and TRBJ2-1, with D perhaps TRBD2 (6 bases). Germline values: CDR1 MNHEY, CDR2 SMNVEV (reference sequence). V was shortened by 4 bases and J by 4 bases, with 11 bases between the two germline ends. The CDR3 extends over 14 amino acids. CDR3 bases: TGTGCCAGCAGTTCGCGCGGGGCTTACAATGAGCAGTTCTTC. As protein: CASSSRGAYNEQFF.

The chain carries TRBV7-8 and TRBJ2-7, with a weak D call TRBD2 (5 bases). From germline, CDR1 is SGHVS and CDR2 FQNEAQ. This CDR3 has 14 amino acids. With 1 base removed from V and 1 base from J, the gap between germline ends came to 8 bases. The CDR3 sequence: CASSLDGESYEQYF. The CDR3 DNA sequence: TGTGCCAGCAGCTTAGACGGGGAATCCTACGAGCAGTACTTC. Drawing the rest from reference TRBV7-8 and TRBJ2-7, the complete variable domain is GAGVSQSPRYKVAKRGQDVALRCDPISGHVSLFWYQQALGQGPEFLTYFQNEAQLDKSGLPSDRFFAERPEGSVSTLKIQRTQQEDSAVYLCASSLDGESYEQYFGPGTRLTVT.

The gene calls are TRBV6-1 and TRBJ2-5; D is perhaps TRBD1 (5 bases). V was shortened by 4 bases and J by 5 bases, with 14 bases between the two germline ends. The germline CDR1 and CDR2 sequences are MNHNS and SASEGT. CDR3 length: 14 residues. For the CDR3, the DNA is TGTGCCAGCAGTGCAACCCAGGGTGGGGAGACCCAGTACTTC. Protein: CASSATQGGETQYF.

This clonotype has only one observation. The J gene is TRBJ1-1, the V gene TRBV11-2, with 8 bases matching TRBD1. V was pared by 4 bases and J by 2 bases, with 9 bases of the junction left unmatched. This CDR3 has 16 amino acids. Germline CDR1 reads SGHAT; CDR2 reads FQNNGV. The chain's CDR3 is CASSYAYRGGNTEAFF. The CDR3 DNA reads TGTGCCAGCAGCTACGCCTACAGGGGGGGAAACACTGAAGCTTTCTTT.

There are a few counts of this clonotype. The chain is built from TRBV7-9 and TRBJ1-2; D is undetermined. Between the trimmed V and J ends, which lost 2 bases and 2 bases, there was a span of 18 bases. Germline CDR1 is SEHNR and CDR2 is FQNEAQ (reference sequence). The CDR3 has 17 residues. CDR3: CASSLSLGGWANYGYTF. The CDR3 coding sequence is TGTGCCAGCAGCTTAAGTCTCGGAGGCTGGGCAAACTATGGCTACACCTTC.

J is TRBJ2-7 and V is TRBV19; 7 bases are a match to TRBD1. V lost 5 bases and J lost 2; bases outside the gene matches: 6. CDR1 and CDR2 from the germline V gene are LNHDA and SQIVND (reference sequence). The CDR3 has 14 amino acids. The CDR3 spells CASSGWTGPYEQYF. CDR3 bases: TGTGCCAGTAGTGGTTGGACAGGACCCTACGAGCAGTACTTC. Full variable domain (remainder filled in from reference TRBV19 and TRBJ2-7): DGGITQSPKYLFRKEGQNVTLSCEQNLNHDAMYWYRQDPGQGLRLIYYSQIVNDFQKGDIAEGYSVSREKKESFPLTVTSAQKNPTAFYLCASSGWTGPYEQYFGPGTRLTVT.

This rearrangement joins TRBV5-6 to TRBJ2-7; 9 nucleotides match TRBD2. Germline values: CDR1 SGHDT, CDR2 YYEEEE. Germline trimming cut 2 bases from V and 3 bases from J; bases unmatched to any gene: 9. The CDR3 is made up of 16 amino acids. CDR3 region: CASSFTSGLRGYEQYF. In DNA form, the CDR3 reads TGTGCCAGCAGCTTCACTAGCGGGTTAAGGGGCTACGAGCAGTACTTC.

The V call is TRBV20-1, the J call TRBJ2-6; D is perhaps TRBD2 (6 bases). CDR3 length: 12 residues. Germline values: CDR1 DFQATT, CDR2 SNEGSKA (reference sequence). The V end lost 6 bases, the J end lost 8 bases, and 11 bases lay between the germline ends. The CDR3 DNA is TGCAGTGCCGGTGCGGGGTCCAACGTCCTGACTTTC. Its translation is CSAGAGSNVLTF.

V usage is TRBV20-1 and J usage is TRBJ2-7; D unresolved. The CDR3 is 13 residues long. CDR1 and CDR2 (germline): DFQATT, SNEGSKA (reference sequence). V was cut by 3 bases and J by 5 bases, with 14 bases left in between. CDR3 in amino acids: CSASTSRSDEQYF. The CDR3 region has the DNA TGCAGTGCTAGCACGTCGCGAAGCGACGAGCAGTACTTC.

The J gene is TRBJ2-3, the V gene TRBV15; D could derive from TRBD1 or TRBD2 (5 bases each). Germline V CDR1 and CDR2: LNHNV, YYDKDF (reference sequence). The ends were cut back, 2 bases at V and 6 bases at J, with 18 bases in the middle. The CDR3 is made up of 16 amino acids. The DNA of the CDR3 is TGTGCCACCAGCAGATTGAACTACGGGACCAGGGATACGCAGTATTTT. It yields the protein CATSRLNYGTRDTQYF.